This T cell receptor (beta chain) derives from a study of patients and donors after allogeneic stem cell transplantation. V lost 1 base, J lost 2 bases, and 17 bases stayed unmatched. Germline-derived CDR1 and CDR2 are SEHNR and FQNEAQ (reference sequence). The CDR3 extends over 19 amino acids. TCRdb re-derived calls from the RT-PCR reads in MiXCR, one entry per CDR3 protein. The table lists tens of thousands of distinct CDR3 sequences, roughly 29% of them singletons. The source is a human donor who was either an allogeneic HSCT recipient or a stem cell or donor lymphocyte infusion donor (not recorded which). It is not recorded whose cells these are; they may come from a transplant donor. This chain connects TRBV7-9 to TRBJ2-7; 7 bases are a match to TRBD2. Material for sequencing was blood, either unsorted or a sorted T cell fraction (not recorded which). The DNA of the CDR3 is TGTGCCAGCAGCTTAGGCGGCTCACCTAGCGAGCGGGGAGCCTACGAGCAGTACTTC. It yields the protein CASSLGGSPSERGAYEQYF.